This TCR beta chain stems from a study of Ad26.COV2.S vaccination and SARS-CoV-2 variants. Findings and limits, study-wide: Vaccinees and placebo recipients showed similar non-spike TCR breadth. Total T cell responses, in the TCR breadth and depth analyses, may have been underestimated.

The V gene's germline CDR1 is SGHAT and CDR2 FQNNGV. V dropped 4 bases and J dropped 4 bases, with 13 bases sitting between them. There are 15 residues in the CDR3. Treatment: approximately 18 received Ad26.COV2.S at low or high dose, single or two shots; about 5 received placebo; per-sample allocation not given. The samples were gathered on day 63 after the first injection of vaccine or placebo. Vaccine was an Ad26 vector expressing Wuhan-strain SARS-CoV-2 spike. In the case of this clone: The antigen remains undetermined.

Clones were sequenced by immunoSEQ multiplex PCR, and TCRdb holds only the in-frame ones, with some missing. The sample lists about 350,000 clones, 75% to 90% occurring once. This sequence joins TRBV11-2 and TRBJ2-2; tentatively, D is TRBD1 or TRBD2 (5 bases each). This specimen was peripheral blood, taken in a trial of Ad26.COV2.S vaccine versus placebo. The source of this sequence is a person between 18 and 60 years old who received the Ad26.COV2.S COVID-19 vaccine or a placebo. The CDR3 loop is CASSYYGTGTGELFF. CDR3 bases: TGTGCCAGCAGCTATTACGGGACGGGCACCGGGGAGCTGTTTTTT.